One sample yielded the 20 T cell receptor beta chains listed below, sequenced in a study of T cells in localized non-small cell lung cancer. Generated by immunoSEQ multiplex PCR, the TCRdb table keeps only in-frame clones and is missing some. This table holds 5,000 to 6,500 clones, roughly 86% found once. The sample was peripheral blood, taken before any cancer treatment. These receptors came from a male donor older than 55 with stage I lung adenocarcinoma.

This clone showed up just a few times. The chain recombines TRBV30 with TRBJ1-1; D is perhaps TRBD1 (5 bases). Germline-derived CDR1 and CDR2 are GTSNPN and SVGIG (reference sequence). The CDR3 is 15 residues long. Trimming cost V 2 bases and J 1 base, with 14 bases left between them. CDR3 sequence: CAWSWGQAKNTEAFF. DNA for the CDR3: TGTGCCTGGAGTTGGGGCCAGGCGAAGAACACTGAAGCTTTCTTT. Full variable domain (rest looked up from reference TRBV30 and TRBJ1-1): SQTIHQWPATLVQPVGSPLSLECTVEGTSNPNLYWYRQAAGRGLQLLFYSVGIGQISSEVPQNLSASRPQDRQFILSSKKLLLSDSGFYLCAWSWGQAKNTEAFFGQGTRLTVV.

The chain recombines TRBV2 with TRBJ2-3; D may match TRBD1 or TRBD2 (5 bases each). CDR3 length: 13 amino acids. Germline V CDR1 and CDR2: SNHLY, FYNNEI. Trimming took 8 bases from V and 2 from J, leaving 11 bases between them. The CDR3 nucleotides read TGTGCCAGCTTCCGGGACCACACAGATACGCAGTATTTT. This sequence encodes CASFRDHTDTQYF.

This sequence joins TRBV7-3 and TRBJ2-5; 9 bases are shared with TRBD1. Germline V gene lookup returns CDR1 SGHTA and CDR2 FQGTGA. J was trimmed by 5 bases and V by 4 bases; bases with no gene match: 8. CDR3 length: 15 residues. DNA for the CDR3: TGTGCCAGCAGCTCCACCGGGACAGGGAAGGAGACCCAGTACTTC. The encoded protein is CASSSTGTGKETQYF.

This clone has a handful of counts. The gene calls are TRBV19 and TRBJ1-5; D gene ambiguous. Trimming removed 8 bases at V and 1 base at J, with 9 bases between. In germline, CDR1 is LNHDA, CDR2 SQIVND (reference sequence). The CDR3 contains 13 residues. The CDR3 DNA is TGTGCCAGTGTCAGCTCGAGCAATCAGCCCCAGCATTTT. It codes for CASVSSSNQPQHF.

V is TRBV5-1 and J is TRBJ2-7; D perhaps matches TRBD2 (6 bases). CDR1 is SGHRS and CDR2 is YFSETQ in the germline V gene. Trimming cost V 2 bases and J 5 bases, with 17 bases left between them. This CDR3 spans 15 amino acids. CDR3 amino acids: CASSFRDSQKDEQYF. Here the CDR3 DNA reads TGCGCCAGCAGCTTCAGGGACTCCCAAAAGGACGAGCAGTACTTC.

The gene calls are TRBV30 and TRBJ1-2; weak D call: TRBD1 (5 bases). CDR1 GTSNPN and CDR2 SVGIG come from the germline V gene (reference sequence). V gave up 0 bases and J gave up 4 bases, with 6 bases separating them. This CDR3 region has 12 residues. The CDR3 DNA follows: TGTGCCTGGAGTGTAGACAGCTATGGCTACACCTTC. Translating it yields CAWSVDSYGYTF.

The chain carries TRBV21-1 and TRBJ2-7; TRBD1, the D gene given by the table, was not confirmed from the DNA. TRBV21-1 is a pseudogene. The CDR3 spans 15 residues. This chain's CDR3 is CASSNGRTDIYEQYF. CDR3 coding DNA: TGTGCCAGCAGCAACGGAAGGACGGACATCTACGAGCAGTACTTC.

The rearrangement uses TRBV4-1 and TRBJ2-7; possible D gene TRBD1, 6 bases. Germline V gene lookup returns CDR1 MGHRA and CDR2 YSYEKL. V dropped 4 bases and J dropped 4 bases, with 17 bases sitting between them. This CDR3 spans 15 amino acids. CDR3 nucleotide sequence: TGCGCCAGCAGCCCGATGCACAGGGAGTTTTACGAGCAGTACTTC. It specifies CASSPMHREFYEQYF.

In this sample, this clone turned up once. The chain couples TRBV6-6 to TRBJ1-2, with D possibly matching TRBD1 (5 bases). Trimming removed 3 bases from V and 7 bases from J, with 18 bases in between. This CDR3 is built from 15 residues. Germline lookup yields CDR1 MNHNY and CDR2 SVGAGI (reference sequence). This CDR3 is CASSYTPQGRSGYTF. In DNA form, the CDR3 reads TGTGCCAGCAGTTATACCCCGCAGGGACGGAGTGGCTACACCTTC.

V is TRBV5-8 and J is TRBJ1-1; unclear D gene. Trimming took off 1 base at V and 5 bases at J, with 9 bases between the two ends. The length of the CDR3 is 13 residues. The V gene's germline CDR1 is SGHTS and CDR2 YDEGEE. CDR3 in amino acids: CASSLKTGTEAFF. In DNA form, the CDR3 reads TGTGCCAGCAGCTTGAAGACCGGGACTGAAGCTTTCTTT.

This chain links TRBV4-2 with TRBJ1-5, with a tentative D call TRBD1 (5 bases). Trimming removed 0 bases from V and 7 bases from J, with 16 bases in between. The germline CDR1 and CDR2 sequences are LGHNA and YNFKEQ. This CDR3 is built from 16 residues. CDR3 loop: CASSQDRGRPGQPQHF. CDR3 in DNA: TGTGCCAGCAGCCAAGATAGAGGCCGACCAGGGCAGCCCCAGCATTTT.

This clone was found once. The chain has TRBV9 and TRBJ2-2; a possible D gene is TRBD2 (5 bases). Germline CDR1 SGDLS, CDR2 YYNGEE. V was cut by 3 bases and J by 7 bases, with 16 bases left in between. The CDR3 covers 15 residues. The CDR3 region has the DNA TGTGCCAGCAGCGGTGCGGCGGGCGCGGGCGGGGAGCTGTTTTTT. Its translation is CASSGAAGAGGELFF.

This sequence joins TRBV30 and TRBJ2-5; 7 nucleotides align to TRBD1. CDR3 size: 14 residues. The germline V gene has CDR1 GTSNPN and CDR2 SVGIG (reference sequence). With V trimmed by 0 bases and J by 5 bases, 6 bases remained unmatched. CDR3 amino acids: CAWSVGRGYETQYF. CDR3 coding DNA: TGTGCCTGGAGTGTGGGCAGGGGGTATGAGACCCAGTACTTC.

This sequence joins TRBV7-9 and TRBJ2-7, with D perhaps matching TRBD2 (6 bases). CDR3 length: 12 residues. Trimming left V 4 bases short and J 9 bases short, with 13 bases between. The germline gives CDR1 SEHNR, CDR2 FQNEAQ (reference sequence). The CDR3 spells CASSSGTGWQYV. The CDR3 region has the DNA TGTGCCAGCAGCTCCGGGACTGGGTGGCAGTACGTC.

This clone was found once. The chain carries TRBV9 and TRBJ2-1; 10 positions agree with TRBD2. The germline V gene encodes CDR1 SGDLS and CDR2 YYNGEE. V lost 1 base to trimming and J lost 5 bases; unmatched junction nucleotides: 3. This CDR3 is built from 15 residues. The CDR3 sequence is CASSVQRGGHNEQFF. CDR3 nucleotide sequence: TGTGCCAGCAGCGTACAGCGGGGGGGCCACAATGAGCAGTTCTTC.

This clone was counted only a few times. The genes are TRBV19 and TRBJ1-1; TRBD1 is a possible D gene (6 bases). The CDR3 runs to 15 residues. The germline gives CDR1 LNHDA, CDR2 SQIVND (reference sequence). V gave up 3 bases and J gave up 2 bases, with 13 bases separating them. CDR3 region: CASSMLGAFNTEAFF. The CDR3 DNA follows: TGTGCCAGTAGTATGTTGGGGGCTTTTAACACTGAAGCTTTCTTT.

This chain links TRBV25-1 with TRBJ2-3; perhaps TRBD2 as D (5 bases). Deletions cut 2 bases from V and 3 bases from J, with 12 bases between. Germline V CDR1 and CDR2: MGHDK, SYGVNS. This CDR3 contains 15 residues. The DNA of the CDR3 is TGTGCCAGCAGTGAACGATTCGGGGTAACAGATACGCAGTATTTT. Translated, it gives CASSERFGVTDTQYF.

The chain links TRBV27 to TRBJ2-7; D may be TRBD1 or TRBD2 (6 bases each). Looked up from germline, CDR1 is MNHEY and CDR2 is SMNVEV (reference sequence). The V gene lost 6 bases and the J gene lost 1 base, with 10 bases spanning the gap. CDR3 length: 13 residues. The CDR3 sequence is CASRGGTSYEQYV. In DNA, the CDR3 is TGTGCCAGCAGAGGAGGGACATCCTACGAGCAGTACGTC.

This rearrangement joins TRBV29-1 to TRBJ1-4, with D hard to call. The germline CDR1 and CDR2 sequences are SQVTM and ANQGSEA. The CDR3 spans 13 residues. Deletions cut 8 bases from V and 0 bases from J, with 10 bases between. The CDR3 protein is CSTRTATNEKLFF. CDR3 nucleotides: TGCAGCACCCGGACGGCAACTAATGAAAAACTGTTTTTT.

The chain couples TRBV30 to TRBJ1-5; D remains unclear. The CDR3 is made up of 13 amino acids. Trimming pared 0 bases from V and 4 bases from J, leaving 7 bases between. The germline V gene encodes CDR1 GTSNPN and CDR2 SVGIG (reference sequence). In DNA, the CDR3 is TGTGCCTGGAGTGTGGGAGGAAATCAGCCCCAGCATTTT. Its protein is CAWSVGGNQPQHF.